The 5 T cell receptor beta chains below were found in one sample sequenced in a study of T-cell reconstitution after alpha-beta-depleted transplantation in children (dated by TCRdb to between 2015 and 2016). The intended sense of this specimen's treatment or condition label: allogeneic hematopoietic cell transplantation with graft depleted of TCRalphabeta T cells and CD19 B cells. The library was obtained by PCR. This sample was sequenced with an Illumina HiSeq 2500. TCR library preparation used molecular barcoding, with unique molecular identifiers applied to normalize quantification of the TCRbeta repertoire. TCRdb's own reprocessing of the public reads used fastp at Q25 and MiXCR and kept productive beta chains. Duplicate CDR3 protein sequences are folded into a single record with the most common DNA and genes. The sample table contains approximately 45,000 distinct CDR3 sequences; only one count was recorded for 40% to 60% of them. The top ten constitute under 40% of the sample.

Source: peripheral blood, taken before TCRalphabeta/CD19-depleted stem cell transplant. The receptors originated from a boy younger than two with SCID, due to receive a stem cell transplant.

By proportion, this clonotype is medium-sized. The chain links TRBV28 to TRBJ1-1, with 10 bases that match TRBD1. V gave up 3 bases and J gave up 6 bases; unmatched junction bases: 7. Germline V gives CDR1 MDHEN, CDR2 SYDVKM. The CDR3 contains 15 residues. CDR3 region: CASSFRQGAIAEAFF. CDR3 DNA sequence: TGTGCCAGCAGTTTCCGACAGGGGGCTATCGCTGAAGCTTTCTTT.

In its sample, this clonotype was seen a few times. The chain carries TRBV20-1 and TRBJ2-5, with 11 bases matching TRBD2. Unmatched junction bases numbered 14, after V lost 0 bases and J lost 2 bases. The CDR3 length is 19 residues. Looked up from germline, CDR1 is DFQATT and CDR2 is SNEGSKA (reference sequence). The CDR3 loop is CSARDILPSGGLIQETQYF. The CDR3, as DNA: TGCAGTGCTAGAGATATTCTTCCTAGCGGGGGGCTCATACAAGAGACCCAGTACTTC.

Notes on this clonotype: Just one base apart from a much larger clone, this may be a read error. The chain has TRBV6-5 and TRBJ2-1, with 12 bases lining up with TRBD2. Germline CDR1 MNHEY, CDR2 SVGAGI. CDR3 length equals 16 residues. CDR3: CASNYGLAGGDNEQFF. DNA for the CDR3: TGTGCCAGCAATTACGGGCTAGCGGGGGGGGACAATGAGCAGTTCTTC.

CDR3 in DNA: TGCGCCAGCAGCCAAGAAAAAAGCAGGCTCGGTGAAAAACTGTTTTTT. It is translated as CASSQEKSRLGEKLFF. V gene TRBV4-1 combines with J gene TRBJ1-4; D unresolved. The CDR3 consists of 16 residues. Trimming removed 0 bases at V and 7 bases at J, with 15 bases between. In germline, CDR1 is MGHRA, CDR2 YSYEKL.

This chain links TRBV7-2 with TRBJ2-7; no definite D call. Germline CDR1 and CDR2: SGHTA and FQGNSA. The CDR3 has 13 residues. V was trimmed by 1 base and J by 3 bases, leaving 7 bases between them. Here the CDR3 DNA reads TGTGCCAGCAGCTTAGTCAAGGGCTACGAGCAGTACTTC. Translated: CASSLVKGYEQYF. The full variable domain, its missing parts supplied by reference TRBV7-2 and TRBJ2-7, is GAGVSQSPSNKVTEKGKDVELRCDPISGHTALYWYRQSLGQGLEFLIYFQGNSAPDKSGLPSDRFSAERTGGSVSTLTIQRTQQEDSAVYLCASSLVKGYEQYFGPGTRLTVT.